This T cell receptor (beta chain) was found in a study of blood T cell repertoires in COVID-19. Profiled with immunoSEQ multiplex PCR; TCRdb holds only in-frame clones, not every one. The data contain over 90,000 clones, 92% of them singletons. Trimming pared 0 bases from V and 2 bases from J, leaving 7 bases between. Germline V gene data show CDR1 as LNHNV and CDR2 as YYDKDF (reference sequence). This CDR3 has 15 amino acids. Sequencing was performed on peripheral blood. The chain has TRBV15 and TRBJ1-4; D is undetermined. The sequence derives from a woman in her forties or fifties with COVID-19, enrolled during active disease. DNA of the CDR3: TGTGCCACCAGCAGAGAGGAGGGTACTAATGAAAAACTGTTTTTT. It is translated as CATSREEGTNEKLFF.